A selection of T cell receptor beta chains follows, all from one sample in a study of control samples from healthy donors and cancer patients. Data came from immunoSEQ multiplex PCR; TCRdb stores just in-frame clones and leaves some out. The data hold approximately 81,000 clones, with around 94% observed a single time. Sequencing input: blood. These receptors were taken from a young woman in good health. The CDR3 runs from the conserved cysteine through the conserved F or W. Each record gives: D gene, V gene, J gene, CDR3 DNA, CDR3 protein. The D gene is left open where the match is weak.

D gene: NA; V gene: TRBV24-1; J gene: TRBJ1-2; CDR3 DNA: TGTGCCACCAGTGATTTATCTGGCTACACCTTC; CDR3 protein: CATSDLSGYTF
D gene: NA; V gene: TRBV6-1; J gene: TRBJ2-6; CDR3 DNA: TGTGCCAGCAGTGAAGTCTTTACGGGGAGTGGGGCCAACGTCCTGACTTTC; CDR3 protein: CASSEVFTGSGANVLTF
D gene: TRBD2; V gene: TRBV20-1; J gene: TRBJ2-3; CDR3 DNA: TGCAGTGCTAGTGGGGGACTAGCGGGGGGACGCACAGATACGCAGTATTTT; CDR3 protein: CSASGGLAGGRTDTQYF
D gene: NA; V gene: TRBV7-9; J gene: TRBJ2-7; CDR3 DNA: TGTGCCAGCAGCTTAGACGGCAGCCTCATCTCCTACGAGCAGTACTTC; CDR3 protein: CASSLDGSLISYEQYF
D gene: NA; V gene: TRBV5-6; J gene: TRBJ2-2; CDR3 DNA: TGTGCCAGCAGCGACGTTGGGACCGCCGGGGAGCTGTTTTTT; CDR3 protein: CASSDVGTAGELFF
D gene: NA; V gene: TRBV11-2; J gene: TRBJ2-2; CDR3 DNA: TGTGCCAGCAGCTTAAGGGGGGTTGGCACCGGGGAGCTGTTTTTT; CDR3 protein: CASSLRGVGTGELFF
D gene: NA; V gene: TRBV28; J gene: TRBJ1-1; CDR3 DNA: TGTGCCAGCAGCGGTCCGTACAGGGTTGGCACTGAAGCTTTCTTT; CDR3 protein: CASSGPYRVGTEAFF
D gene: NA; V gene: TRBV28; J gene: TRBJ1-5; CDR3 DNA: TGTGCCAGCAGTACCATCCAGGGGCTAACCAGCACTCAGCCCCAGCATTTT; CDR3 protein: CASSTIQGLTSTQPQHF
D gene: NA; V gene: TRBV28; J gene: TRBJ1-6; CDR3 DNA: TGTGCCAGCAGTTTTCGGTCTCCGGGACTAAATTCACCCCTCCACTTT; CDR3 protein: CASSFRSPGLNSPLHF
D gene: NA; V gene: TRBV5-1; J gene: TRBJ1-1; CDR3 DNA: TGCGCCAGCAGCTTGCGCAGCATGAACACTGAAGCTTTCTTT; CDR3 protein: CASSLRSMNTEAFF